The 14 T cell receptor beta chains reported below all come from one sample, sequenced in a study of cytomegalovirus exposure and HLA in healthy donors. Vbeta (60) and Jbeta (13) primers were used in the PCR. The repertoire was sequenced with immunoSEQ multiplex PCR; TCRdb's copy has only in-frame clones and lacks some. The sample yields 85,000 to 130,000 clones, about 9.5% seen once. The sequenced material came from PBMCs. The receptor source for this set is a man in his forties or fifties in good health and CMV-seropositive.

V and J are TRBV6-5 and TRBJ2-7; weak D call: TRBD1 (8 bases). Trimming left V 6 bases short and J 6 bases short, with 12 bases between. The CDR3 loop spans 12 amino acids. CDR1 and CDR2 from the germline V gene are MNHEY and SVGAGI. The CDR3 here is CASSYRGGEQYF. For the CDR3, the DNA is TGTGCCAGCAGCTACAGGGGGGGCGAGCAGTACTTC.

The chain employs TRBV13 and TRBJ2-7; tentatively, D is TRBD2 (5 bases). The CDR3 has 14 amino acids. CDR1 and CDR2 (germline): PRHDT, FYEKMQ (reference sequence). Trimming left V 5 bases short and J 5 bases short, with 16 bases between. CDR3 coding DNA: TGTGCCAGCAGCGGCACCCTAGCACGGCACGAGCAGTACTTC. It specifies CASSGTLARHEQYF.

In this sample, this clone turned up a few times. The chain joins TRBV25-1 to TRBJ1-1; 8 positions agree with TRBD1. The length of the CDR3 is 17 residues. Germline CDR1 is MGHDK and CDR2 is SYGVNS. The ends lost 4 bases at V and 0 bases at J; junction bases unmatched: 10. The CDR3 nucleotides read TGTGCCAGCAGTGGGCGCAGGGGGCGCGGGATGAACACTGAAGCTTTCTTT. Translating gives CASSGRRGRGMNTEAFF.

As for this clone: An end of the junction differs from the germline gene, which may be a read error. This chain uses TRBV9 with TRBJ2-7; D remains unclear. Germline V lookup: CDR1 SGDLS, CDR2 YYNGEE. The CDR3 loop spans 13 amino acids. The CDR3 region has the DNA TGTGCCAGCAGCGTAAGTAGCTCCTACGGGCAGTACTTC. Amino acid sequence: CASSVSSSYGQYF.

The chain combines TRBV7-8 with TRBJ1-1; no clear D gene. The CDR3 has 14 amino acids. Trimming removed 5 bases from V and 3 bases from J, with 13 bases in between. In germline, CDR1 is SGHVS, CDR2 FQNEAQ. CDR3 sequence: CASSPNPQYTEAFF. The CDR3 nucleotides are TGTGCCAGCAGCCCCAATCCACAGTACACTGAAGCTTTCTTT.

This clone has only a few counts. CDR3 nucleotide sequence: TGTGCCAGCAGCTACGGGAGGGAAGAGACCCAGTACTTC. The encoded protein is CASSYGREETQYF. The V and J genes are TRBV5-6 and TRBJ2-5; 8 nucleotides line up with TRBD2. The CDR3 consists of 13 residues. CDR1 and CDR2 from the germline V gene are SGHDT and YYEEEE. The V and J ends lost 3 bases and 3 bases, in that order; junction bases with no gene match: 1. The full variable domain, its missing parts supplied by reference TRBV5-6 and TRBJ2-5, is DAGVTQSPTHLIKTRGQQVTLRCSPKSGHDTVSWYQQALGQGPQFIFQYYEEEERQRGNFPDRFSGHQFPNYSSELNVNALLLGDSALYLCASSYGREETQYFGPGTRLLVL.

This clone showed up just a few times. V usage is TRBV4-1 and J usage is TRBJ2-7; 10 positions match TRBD2. Germline lookup yields CDR1 MGHRA and CDR2 YSYEKL. The CDR3 totals 17 residues. With V trimmed by 0 bases and J by 7 bases, 12 bases remained unmatched. The CDR3 loop reads CASSQEVLAGVPHEQYF. The CDR3 DNA reads as TGCGCCAGCAGCCAAGAGGTTCTAGCGGGAGTCCCCCATGAGCAGTACTTC.

This clone was picked up a small number of times. The V and J genes are TRBV6-5 and TRBJ2-7, with a weak D call TRBD1 (6 bases). Germline V gene lookup returns CDR1 MNHEY and CDR2 SVGAGI. This CDR3 has 15 amino acids. V lost 1 base and J lost 0, with 10 bases in between. The CDR3 region has the DNA TGTGCCAGCAGTTACTATGCAGGGGCCTCCTACGAGCAGTACTTC. This translates into CASSYYAGASYEQYF.

The chain has TRBV9 and TRBJ2-5, with TRBD1 matching over 8 bases. The CDR3 spans 15 residues. Germline V CDR1 and CDR2: SGDLS, YYNGEE. V shed 6 bases, J shed 5 bases, and the junction held 12 bases outside the gene matches. CDR3 sequence: CASNLQGAEWETQYF. In DNA form, the CDR3 reads TGTGCCAGCAACCTCCAGGGGGCTGAGTGGGAGACCCAGTACTTC. The full variable domain, completed using reference TRBV9 and TRBJ2-5, is DSGVTQTPKHLITATGQRVTLRCSPRSGDLSVYWYQQSLDQGLQFLIQYYNGEERAKGNILERFSAQQFPDLHSELNLSSLELGDSALYFCASNLQGAEWETQYFGPGTRLLVL.

This clone was found a few times. This chain connects TRBV9 to TRBJ2-3; D gene uncertain. With 4 bases removed from V and 3 bases from J, the gap between germline ends came to 12 bases. CDR3 length: 14 residues. Germline CDR1 reads SGDLS; CDR2 reads YYNGEE. The CDR3 coding sequence is TGTGCCAGCAGCCTAGGAGAAGATACAGATACGCAGTATTTT. Translating it yields CASSLGEDTDTQYF.

In this sample, this clone turned up a few times. The V call is TRBV9, the J call TRBJ2-5, with 7 bases identical to TRBD1. Germline CDR1 SGDLS, CDR2 YYNGEE. V was pared by 3 bases and J by 2 bases, with 7 bases of the junction left unmatched. The CDR3 has 15 residues. CDR3 in DNA: TGTGCCAGCAGCGGAGAACCGGGACAGCAAGAGACCCAGTACTTC. Protein sequence: CASSGEPGQQETQYF.

This clone occurred a few times. The rearrangement joins TRBV4-1 to TRBJ2-1, with 14 bases lining up with TRBD2. V lost 4 bases and J lost 9; bases outside the gene matches: 14. CDR3 length: 18 residues. Germline V gene lookup returns CDR1 MGHRA and CDR2 YSYEKL. CDR3 amino acids: CASSPRTSGRPTTVEQFF. The CDR3 DNA follows: TGCGCCAGCAGCCCAAGGACTAGCGGGAGGCCTACTACGGTTGAGCAGTTCTTC.

This clone occurred a few times. This chain uses TRBV19 with TRBJ1-5; 7 bases match TRBD1. J was trimmed by 4 bases and V by 3 bases; bases with no gene match: 6. From germline, CDR1 is LNHDA and CDR2 SQIVND (reference sequence). The CDR3 runs 15 residues. The CDR3 DNA reads TGTGCCAGTAGTATGGGGCAGGGGGGAAATCAGCCCCAGCATTTT. It is translated as CASSMGQGGNQPQHF. The entire variable domain, with the rest obtained from reference TRBV19 and TRBJ1-5, is as follows: DGGITQSPKYLFRKEGQNVTLSCEQNLNHDAMYWYRQDPGQGLRLIYYSQIVNDFQKGDIAEGYSVSREKKESFPLTVTSAQKNPTAFYLCASSMGQGGNQPQHFGDGTRLSIL.

This sequence joins TRBV28 and TRBJ2-7; 7 nucleotides line up with TRBD1. Looked up from germline, CDR1 is MDHEN and CDR2 is SYDVKM. The J segment lost 2 bases and the V segment lost 4 bases, leaving 14 bases of the junction unmatched. This CDR3 has 17 amino acids. The CDR3 reads CASSSSPGQATTYEQYF. The CDR3 coding sequence is TGTGCCAGCAGTTCGAGCCCAGGACAGGCCACTACCTACGAGCAGTACTTC.